This TCR beta chain was documented in a study of cytomegalovirus exposure and HLA in healthy donors. In regard to this clone: The antigen is not known.

The germline V gene has CDR1 SNHLY and CDR2 FYNNEI. The CDR3 runs to 14 residues. The J segment lost 5 bases and the V segment lost 6 bases, leaving 7 bases of the junction unmatched. The primer mix had 60 Vbeta and 13 Jbeta primers. Per the authors' pipeline: Tens of millions of unique TCR beta chains, roughly 11 million of them shared, were counted by a later analysis. This table comes from immunoSEQ multiplex PCR, and its TCRdb copy is limited to in-frame clones, with some not included. V and J calls and clone size are given by that table; D and trimming were obtained from the DNA. Its listing shows around 57,000 clones. Overall study findings and caveats: Cytomegalovirus association was assigned to over 150 TCR beta chains. In vitro testing confirmed a few CMV-associated chains as specific for CMV antigens. The Asian-associated ancestry cluster reportedly had fewer N-insertions than the 666-donor mean in a later analysis.

The clonotype comes from a woman aged 45 to 65 in good health and CMV-seropositive. V gene TRBV2 combines with J gene TRBJ1-5; 7 bases agree with TRBD1. The sequenced material came from PBMCs. The CDR3 reads CASRKDRTDQPQHF. For the CDR3, the DNA is TGTGCCAGCAGGAAGGACAGGACAGATCAGCCCCAGCATTTT.